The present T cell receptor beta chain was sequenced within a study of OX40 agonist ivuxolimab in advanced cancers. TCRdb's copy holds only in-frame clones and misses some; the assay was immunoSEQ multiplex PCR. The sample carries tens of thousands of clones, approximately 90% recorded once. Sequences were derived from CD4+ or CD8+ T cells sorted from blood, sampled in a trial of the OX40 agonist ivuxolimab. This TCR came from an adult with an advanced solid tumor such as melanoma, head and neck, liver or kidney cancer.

This CDR3 is CASSSPGTDSTDTQYF. The CDR3 DNA reads TGTGCCAGCAGCTCCCCCGGGACGGATAGCACAGATACGCAGTATTTT. V and J are TRBV7-9 and TRBJ2-3; D possibly matches TRBD1 or TRBD2 (5 bases each). In germline, CDR1 is SEHNR, CDR2 FQNEAQ (reference sequence). Trimming took off 4 bases at V and 0 bases at J, with 14 bases between the two ends. The length of the CDR3 is 16 residues.